A selection of T cell receptor beta chains follows, all from one sample in a study of CD8+ T cells in alopecia areata. The data were produced by immunoSEQ multiplex PCR, yet TCRdb's version contains in-frame clones alone and is incomplete. This repertoire shows about 180,000 clones, roughly 46% found once; its top ten account for around 9.1%. The sample consisted of CD8+ T cells sorted from blood, taken at roughly week 53, from a patient treated with tofacitinib. The source is a human donor with alopecia areata. Each CDR3 is given with its conserved first and last residue. A D gene is named only where the DNA matches it firmly. Clone size is given for some rows only: seen once, a few or many times, or a class if the clone is expanded.

v_call: TRBV30
clone_size: .
d_call: .
j_call: TRBJ1-1
cdr3_aa: CAWRGMWEANTEAFF
cdr3_nt: TGTGCCTGGAGAGGGATGTGGGAGGCGAACACTGAAGCTTTCTTT

v_call: TRBV27
clone_size: .
d_call: .
j_call: TRBJ1-1
cdr3_aa: CASSPLDANTEAFF
cdr3_nt: TGTGCCAGCAGTCCCCTGGACGCGAACACTGAAGCTTTCTTT

v_call: TRBV27
clone_size: .
d_call: TRBD1
j_call: TRBJ1-1
cdr3_aa: CASSLGTGSAAFF
cdr3_nt: TGTGCCAGCAGCCTCGGGACAGGGAGTGCAGCTTTCTTT

v_call: TRBV15
clone_size: .
d_call: .
j_call: TRBJ2-2
cdr3_aa: CATSYTGELFF
cdr3_nt: TGTGCCACCAGTTACACCGGGGAGCTGTTTTTT

v_call: TRBV9
clone_size: .
d_call: .
j_call: TRBJ2-7
cdr3_aa: CASSPSGRRGEQYF
cdr3_nt: TGTGCCAGCAGCCCCAGCGGGCGGCGGGGCGAGCAGTACTTC

v_call: TRBV29-1
clone_size: few
d_call: .
j_call: TRBJ2-7
cdr3_aa: CSVYGGNSYEQYF
cdr3_nt: TGCAGCGTTTATGGAGGGAACTCCTACGAGCAGTACTTC

v_call: TRBV27
clone_size: .
d_call: TRBD2
j_call: TRBJ2-3
cdr3_aa: CASSWGGGDTQYF
cdr3_nt: TGTGCCAGCAGTTGGGGGGGAGGGGATACGCAGTATTTT

v_call: TRBV29-1
clone_size: .
d_call: TRBD2
j_call: TRBJ2-1
cdr3_aa: CSVGLAGGGYNEQFF
cdr3_nt: TGCAGCGTCGGACTAGCGGGGGGTGGGTACAATGAGCAGTTCTTC

v_call: TRBV9
clone_size: .
d_call: TRBD1
j_call: TRBJ1-4
cdr3_aa: CASSATGDTNEKLFF
cdr3_nt: TGTGCCAGCAGCGCCACAGGGGACACTAATGAAAAACTGTTTTTT

v_call: TRBV23-1
clone_size: .
d_call: TRBD2
j_call: TRBJ2-3
cdr3_aa: CASSQFKELAGGGITDTQYF
cdr3_nt: TGCGCCAGCAGTCAATTCAAGGAGTTAGCGGGGGGCGGGATCACAGATACGCAGTATTTT

v_call: TRBV25-1
clone_size: few
d_call: .
j_call: TRBJ1-5
cdr3_aa: CASSVGDQPQHF
cdr3_nt: TGTGCCAGCAGTGTTGGGGATCAGCCCCAGCATTTT

v_call: TRBV19
clone_size: .
d_call: .
j_call: TRBJ2-5
cdr3_aa: CASSIGGLPSETQYF
cdr3_nt: TGTGCCAGTAGTATAGGGGGGCTCCCCTCTGAGACCCAGTACTTC

v_call: TRBV5-6
clone_size: .
d_call: TRBD1
j_call: TRBJ1-2
cdr3_aa: CASSEATGPSYGYTF
cdr3_nt: TGTGCCAGCAGCGAAGCGACAGGGCCTAGCTATGGCTACACCTTC

v_call: TRBV4-2
clone_size: .
d_call: .
j_call: TRBJ2-3
cdr3_aa: CASSHGTDTQYF
cdr3_nt: TGTGCCAGCAGCCATGGAACAGATACGCAGTATTTT

v_call: TRBV4-3
clone_size: .
d_call: TRBD2
j_call: TRBJ2-1
cdr3_aa: CASSHERGDKKQFF
cdr3_nt: TGCGCCAGCAGCCATGAGCGGGGGGACAAGAAGCAGTTCTTC

v_call: TRBV25-1
clone_size: .
d_call: TRBD1
j_call: TRBJ1-1
cdr3_aa: CASGQGGVTEAFF
cdr3_nt: TGTGCCAGCGGACAGGGGGGAGTTACTGAAGCTTTCTTT

v_call: TRBV6-5
clone_size: .
d_call: .
j_call: TRBJ1-6
cdr3_aa: CASSYTGTINSPLHF
cdr3_nt: TGTGCCAGCAGTTACACCGGGACGATAAATTCACCCCTCCACTTT

v_call: TRBV4-1
clone_size: .
d_call: TRBD2
j_call: TRBJ2-3
cdr3_aa: CASSRLSLPAGEEDTQYF
cdr3_nt: TGCGCCAGCAGCCGCCTGTCCTTACCAGCGGGGGAGGAAGATACGCAGTATTTT

v_call: TRBV5-1
clone_size: .
d_call: .
j_call: TRBJ1-5
cdr3_aa: CASSLQGYQPQHF
cdr3_nt: TGCGCCAGCAGCTTACAGGGCTATCAGCCCCAGCATTTT

v_call: TRBV29-1
clone_size: few
d_call: TRBD1
j_call: TRBJ1-3
cdr3_aa: CSVLDRHSGNTIYF
cdr3_nt: TGCAGCGTCTTGGACAGGCACTCTGGAAACACCATATATTTT

v_call: TRBV27
clone_size: .
d_call: TRBD2
j_call: TRBJ2-1
cdr3_aa: CASSLGPGELAGGGNEQFF
cdr3_nt: TGTGCCAGCAGTTTAGGGCCAGGCGAGCTAGCGGGGGGAGGAAATGAGCAGTTCTTC

v_call: TRBV5-4
clone_size: .
d_call: .
j_call: TRBJ2-1
cdr3_aa: CASSLTSGEQFF
cdr3_nt: TGTGCCAGCAGCTTGACTAGTGGGGAGCAGTTCTTC

v_call: TRBV7-8
clone_size: .
d_call: .
j_call: TRBJ2-3
cdr3_aa: CASSRPINAGDTQYF
cdr3_nt: TGTGCCAGCAGTCGACCGATAAACGCGGGGGATACGCAGTATTTT

v_call: TRBV2
clone_size: .
d_call: .
j_call: TRBJ1-5
cdr3_aa: CASSEGGGQPQHF
cdr3_nt: TGTGCCAGCAGTGAAGGAGGGGGTCAGCCCCAGCATTTT